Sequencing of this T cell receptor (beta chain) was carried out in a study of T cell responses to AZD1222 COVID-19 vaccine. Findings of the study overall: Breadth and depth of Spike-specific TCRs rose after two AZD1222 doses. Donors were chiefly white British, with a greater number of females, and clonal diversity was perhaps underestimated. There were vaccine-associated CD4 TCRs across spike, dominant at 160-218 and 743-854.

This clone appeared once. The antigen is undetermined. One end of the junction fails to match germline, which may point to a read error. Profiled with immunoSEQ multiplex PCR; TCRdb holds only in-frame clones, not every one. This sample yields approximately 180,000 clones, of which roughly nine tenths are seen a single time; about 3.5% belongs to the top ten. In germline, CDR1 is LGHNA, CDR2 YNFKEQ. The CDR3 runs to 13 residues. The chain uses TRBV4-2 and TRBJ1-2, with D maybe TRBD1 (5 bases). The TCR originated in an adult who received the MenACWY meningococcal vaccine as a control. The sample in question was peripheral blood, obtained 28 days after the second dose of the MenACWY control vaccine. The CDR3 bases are TGTGCCAGTAGCCAAGATGGGGGGGATGGCTACACCTTC. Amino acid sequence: CASSQDGGDGYTF.